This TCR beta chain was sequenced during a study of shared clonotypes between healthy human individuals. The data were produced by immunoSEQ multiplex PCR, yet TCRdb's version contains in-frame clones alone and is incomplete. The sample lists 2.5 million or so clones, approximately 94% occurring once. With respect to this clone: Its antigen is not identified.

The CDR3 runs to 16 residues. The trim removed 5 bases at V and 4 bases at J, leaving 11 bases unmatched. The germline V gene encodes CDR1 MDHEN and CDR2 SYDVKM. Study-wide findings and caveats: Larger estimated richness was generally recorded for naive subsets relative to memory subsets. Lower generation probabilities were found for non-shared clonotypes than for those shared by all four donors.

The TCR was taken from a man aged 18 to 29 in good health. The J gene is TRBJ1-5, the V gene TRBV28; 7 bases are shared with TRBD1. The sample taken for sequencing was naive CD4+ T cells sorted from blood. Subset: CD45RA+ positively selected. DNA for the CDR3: TGTGCCAGCAGTCCCGAGGGGAGGGGGCGAAATCAGCCCCAGCATTTT. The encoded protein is CASSPEGRGRNQPQHF.